This TCR beta chain stems from a study of cytomegalovirus exposure and HLA in healthy donors. Overall study context: Researchers found that roughly 81% of almost 400 genotyped donors fell within the Caucasian-associated ancestry cluster. Study-level points and caveats: Later on, a genetic analysis was performed. It linked a missense variant in DCLRE1C with V- and J-gene trimming of TCR beta.

Germline CDR1 and CDR2: MNHNS and SASEGT. The CDR3 loop spans 15 amino acids. Trimming cost V 3 bases and J 0 bases, with 12 bases left between them. As for this clone: Its antigen is as yet unknown.

Use of 60 Vbeta and 13 Jbeta primers characterized the PCR. Sequencing was performed with immunoSEQ multiplex PCR; in TCRdb, only in-frame clones are kept and a portion is missing. The table includes some 170,000 clones, about 80% detected once. V and J are TRBV6-1 and TRBJ2-7; the D gene is possibly TRBD2 (6 bases). The sequence derives from a man aged 18 to 35 in good health and CMV-seropositive. What was sequenced was PBMCs. The CDR3, as DNA: TGTGCCAGCAGTGAGCAGTTTAGCGGCTCCTACGAGCAGTACTTC. Translation gives CASSEQFSGSYEQYF.